This TCR beta chain was observed in a study of blood T cell repertoires in COVID-19. J gave up 7 bases and V 3 bases, and 9 bases lay outside the gene matches. CDR1 MRHNA and CDR2 SNTAGT come from the germline V gene. The CDR3 sequence is 15 residues long. Clones were sequenced by immunoSEQ multiplex PCR, and TCRdb holds only the in-frame ones, with some missing. Of 540,000 or so clones listed, 85% to 90% are singletons. The receptor comes from a woman aged 45-60 years with COVID-19, enrolled during active disease. The rearrangement joins TRBV6-4 to TRBJ1-5, with TRBD1 matching over 7 bases. The sequenced material came from peripheral blood. DNA of the CDR3: TGTGCCAGCAGTGAAAATGACAGGGTTGGGCAGCCCCAGCATTTT. This gives the protein CASSENDRVGQPQHF.